The 6 T cell receptor beta chains in this list originate from one sample, sequenced in a study of T-cell memory formation after mild COVID-19 (dated by TCRdb to 2020 to 2023). Libraries were built with 5' RACE. Sequencing was performed on an Illumina NovaSeq 6000. Starting from the raw public reads, TCRdb applied fastp trimming at Q25, assembled clones with MiXCR and retained in-frame beta chains. Rows with a matching CDR3 protein are joined into one entry that keeps the most common DNA and genes. In this sample the table shows some 340,000 distinct CDR3 sequences, 10% to 15% of which occur a single time. Of the sample, roughly a fifth falls within the top ten clones. Material for sequencing was PBMCs or a T cell subset sorted from them (not recorded which). Receptor source: a man aged 18 to 30 who had mild COVID-19 (a few samples of this study predate the infection). The sample titles of this study are shuffled in the database, so cell type and time point are left out; the donor was told from shared clones.

This clonotype has at least ten counts. CDR3 DNA: TGCAGTGCTAGTGCCGGGTTCAATGAGCAGTTCTTC. Amino acids: CSASAGFNEQFF. The chain recombines TRBV20-1 with TRBJ2-1, with D hard to call. The CDR3 length is 12 residues. Germline V gives CDR1 DFQATT, CDR2 SNEGSKA (reference sequence). V lost 3 bases and J 6 bases, leaving 9 bases between the germline ends.

The rearrangement joins TRBV5-1 to TRBJ2-3; 10 bases line up with TRBD1. The CDR3 contains 16 residues. Germline CDR1 reads SGHRS; CDR2 reads YFSETQ. J lost 5 bases, V lost 3 bases, and 9 bases had no gene match. This CDR3 is CASSWETGGLGDTQYF. DNA of the CDR3: TGCGCCAGCAGCTGGGAGACAGGGGGCCTAGGAGATACGCAGTATTTT.

The rearrangement links TRBV11-2 to TRBJ2-1, with D unresolved. V lost 5 bases and J lost 0, with 8 bases in between. Germline-derived CDR1 and CDR2 are SGHAT and FQNNGV. The CDR3 is 14 residues long. CDR3 nucleotide sequence: TGTGCCAGCAGCCCAGGTTTCTCCTACAATGAGCAGTTCTTC. Translating it yields CASSPGFSYNEQFF.

This chain connects TRBV15 to TRBJ1-5; possibly TRBD1 for D (5 bases). Trimming left V 0 bases short and J 0 bases short, with 21 bases between. The CDR3 extends over 20 amino acids. Germline V gene lookup returns CDR1 LNHNV and CDR2 YYDKDF (reference sequence). Written as DNA, the CDR3 is TGTGCCACCAGCAGAGATCAGAATACAGGTTACGCAAATAGCAATCAGCCCCAGCATTTT. It is translated as CATSRDQNTGYANSNQPQHF.

The genes are TRBV2 and TRBJ2-1; D is ambiguous. The CDR3 contains 13 residues. Deletions cut 4 bases from V and 3 bases from J, with 7 bases between. Germline lookup yields CDR1 SNHLY and CDR2 FYNNEI. Here the CDR3 reads CASSGSVYNEQFF. As DNA, the CDR3 is TGTGCCAGCAGTGGCAGCGTCTACAATGAGCAGTTCTTC.

This clonotype was detected a few times. This CDR3 is missing its conserved last phenylalanine or tryptophan, likely due to a read error. The DNA is omitted, as the CDR3 cannot be located on it reliably, and the CDR3 follows TCRdb's listing. The chain combines TRBV7-2 with TRBJ2-7; TRBD1 reflects the table's D call only, with no check against the DNA. From germline, CDR1 is SGHTA and CDR2 FQGNSA. Counting both end residues, the CDR3 totals 12 amino acids. CDR3 in amino acids: CASSSGTHLPTL.